This T cell receptor beta chain is from a study of blood T cells in healthy people across ages. General study findings and limits: More naive CD4+ cells and higher diversity marked long-lived donors relative to aged donors.

Drawing of peripheral blood yielded about 9.8 milliliters from each donor. Concerning this clonotype itself: What it binds is not known.

Using a J-beta primer mix together with a sample-barcoded 5' primer, a second PCR was run for roughly 7 to 12 cycles. The authors tagged each cDNA molecule using a template-switch adaptor with 12 random nucleotides. A single record per CDR3 protein comes from TCRdb applying MiXCR to the 5' RACE reads. The sample lists about 1.4 million distinct CDR3 sequences; 59% were seen once. This CDR3 region has 15 residues. Per germline, CDR1 SEHNR and CDR2 FQNEAQ (reference sequence). Trimming cost V 11 bases and J 0 bases, with 17 bases left between them. The sample taken for sequencing was blood. The TCR sequence derives from a man younger than 35 in good health. V usage is TRBV7-9 and J usage is TRBJ1-3; D gene unclear. CDR3 DNA sequence: TGTGCCGCAGAGAGAAGCCGAAACTCTGGAAACACCATATATTTT. This codes for CAAERSRNSGNTIYF.